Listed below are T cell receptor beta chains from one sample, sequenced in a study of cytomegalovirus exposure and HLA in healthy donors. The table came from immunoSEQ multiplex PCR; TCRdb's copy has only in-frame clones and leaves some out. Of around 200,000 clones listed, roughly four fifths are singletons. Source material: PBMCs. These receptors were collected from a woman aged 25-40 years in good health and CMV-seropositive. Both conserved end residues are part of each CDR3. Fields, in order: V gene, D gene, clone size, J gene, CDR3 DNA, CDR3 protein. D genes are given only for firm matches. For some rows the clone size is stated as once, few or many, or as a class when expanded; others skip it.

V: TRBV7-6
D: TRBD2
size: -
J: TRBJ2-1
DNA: TGTGCCAGCAGCTTGCCCGGACTAGCGGGCGACCGGGATGAGCAGTTCTTC
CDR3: CASSLPGLAGDRDEQFF

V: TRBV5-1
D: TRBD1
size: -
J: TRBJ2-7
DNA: TGCGCCAGCAGTTTCCGACAGGGGGTATACGAGCAGTACTTC
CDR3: CASSFRQGVYEQYF

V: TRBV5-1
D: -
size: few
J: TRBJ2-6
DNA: TGCGCCAGCAGTTATAATTCTGGGGCCAACGTCCTGACTTTC
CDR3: CASSYNSGANVLTF

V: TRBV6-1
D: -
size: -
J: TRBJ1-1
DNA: TGTGCCAGCCGTTGGGGGGGTAACACTGAAGCTTTCTTT
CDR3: CASRWGGNTEAFF

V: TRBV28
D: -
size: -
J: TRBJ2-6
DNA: TGTGCCAGCGCTACTCAAGGGGGGGACTCTGGGGCCAACGTCCTGACTTTC
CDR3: CASATQGGDSGANVLTF

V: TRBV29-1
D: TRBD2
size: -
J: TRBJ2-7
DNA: TGCAGCGTTGTGGAGCGGGGGGTCGTCTCCGAGCAGTACTTC
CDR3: CSVVERGVVSEQYF

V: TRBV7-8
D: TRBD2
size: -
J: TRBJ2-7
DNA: TGTGCCAGCAGCGTGAGGACTAGACAGTACGAGCAGTACTTC
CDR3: CASSVRTRQYEQYF

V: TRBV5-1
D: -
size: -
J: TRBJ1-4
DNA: TGCGCCAGCAGCTTACAGGGAGATAGTGAAAAACTGTTTTTT
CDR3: CASSLQGDSEKLFF

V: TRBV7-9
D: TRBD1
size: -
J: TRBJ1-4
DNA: TGTGCCAGCAGCCCGGGACAGGGGAATGAAAAACTGTTTTTT
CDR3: CASSPGQGNEKLFF

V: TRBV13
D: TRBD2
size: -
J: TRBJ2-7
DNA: TGTGCCAGCAGCGTCGGCGCGGGAGTAAACGAGCAGTACTTC
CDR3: CASSVGAGVNEQYF

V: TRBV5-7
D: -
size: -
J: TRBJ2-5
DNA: TGTGCCAGCAGCTGGTGGGGGGTGGGGAAGACCCAGTACTTC
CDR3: CASSWWGVGKTQYF

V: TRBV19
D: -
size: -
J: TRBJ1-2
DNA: TGTGCCAGTAGTACCGACGGGGTGAGGAGTTATGGCTACACCTTC
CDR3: CASSTDGVRSYGYTF

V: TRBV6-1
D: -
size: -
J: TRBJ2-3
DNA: TGTGCCAGCAGCCGGGGGCTAGCGGAAGCAGATACGCAGTATTTT
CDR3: CASSRGLAEADTQYF

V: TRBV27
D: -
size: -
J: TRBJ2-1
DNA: TGTGCCAGCAGTTTCGGTGGGAGGTCCCGGTACAATGAGCAGTTCTTC
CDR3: CASSFGGRSRYNEQFF

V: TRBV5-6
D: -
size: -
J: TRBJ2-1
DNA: TGTGCCAGCAGCACAGGACTAAATGAGCAGTTCTTC
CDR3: CASSTGLNEQFF